One T cell receptor (beta chain) is described in this entry. In germline, CDR1 is SGHNT, CDR2 YYREEE (reference sequence). V dropped 7 bases and J dropped 7; count of bases not matched to a gene: 12. The CDR3 is made up of 15 amino acids. This specimen comes from a study of blood T cell repertoires in COVID-19. Method: immunoSEQ multiplex PCR; TCRdb's copy keeps in-frame clones and lacks some. In the table there are about 190,000 clones, over 75% of which are singletons. The sample consisted of peripheral blood. The chain uses TRBV5-4 and TRBJ2-2; TRBD2 matches at 8 bases. This sequence was found in a woman between 40 and 50 years old who had recovered from COVID-19. Here the CDR3 DNA reads TGTGCCAGCGGAACGGGAGGGCCCAAAGTCGGGGAGCTGTTTTTT. It is translated as CASGTGGPKVGELFF.